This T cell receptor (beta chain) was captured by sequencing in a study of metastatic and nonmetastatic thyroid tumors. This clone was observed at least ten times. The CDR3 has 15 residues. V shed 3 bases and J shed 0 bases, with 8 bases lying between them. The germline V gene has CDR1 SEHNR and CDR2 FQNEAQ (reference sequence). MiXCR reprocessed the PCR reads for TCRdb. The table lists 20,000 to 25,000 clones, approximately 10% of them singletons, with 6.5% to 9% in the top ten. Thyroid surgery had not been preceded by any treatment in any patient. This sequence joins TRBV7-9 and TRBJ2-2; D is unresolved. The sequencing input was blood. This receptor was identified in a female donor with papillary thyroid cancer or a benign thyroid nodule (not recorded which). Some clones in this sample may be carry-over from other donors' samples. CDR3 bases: TGTGCCAGCAGCTTGGGGATGACGAACACCGGGGAGCTGTTTTTT. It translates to CASSLGMTNTGELFF.